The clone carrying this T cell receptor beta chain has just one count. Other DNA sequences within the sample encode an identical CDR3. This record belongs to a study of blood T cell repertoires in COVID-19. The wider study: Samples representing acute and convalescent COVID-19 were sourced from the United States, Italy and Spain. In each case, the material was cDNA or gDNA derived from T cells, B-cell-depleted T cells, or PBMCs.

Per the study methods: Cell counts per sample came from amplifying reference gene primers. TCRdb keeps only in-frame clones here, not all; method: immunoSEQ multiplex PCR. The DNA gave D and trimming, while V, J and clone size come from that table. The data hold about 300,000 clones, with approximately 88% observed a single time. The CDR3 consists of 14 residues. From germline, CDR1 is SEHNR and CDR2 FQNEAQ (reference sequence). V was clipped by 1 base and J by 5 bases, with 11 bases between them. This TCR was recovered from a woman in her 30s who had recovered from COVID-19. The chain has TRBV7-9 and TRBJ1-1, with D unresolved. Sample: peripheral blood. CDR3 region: CASSLGTGWTEAFF. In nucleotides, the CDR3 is TGTGCCAGCAGCTTAGGAACGGGGTGGACTGAAGCTTTCTTT.